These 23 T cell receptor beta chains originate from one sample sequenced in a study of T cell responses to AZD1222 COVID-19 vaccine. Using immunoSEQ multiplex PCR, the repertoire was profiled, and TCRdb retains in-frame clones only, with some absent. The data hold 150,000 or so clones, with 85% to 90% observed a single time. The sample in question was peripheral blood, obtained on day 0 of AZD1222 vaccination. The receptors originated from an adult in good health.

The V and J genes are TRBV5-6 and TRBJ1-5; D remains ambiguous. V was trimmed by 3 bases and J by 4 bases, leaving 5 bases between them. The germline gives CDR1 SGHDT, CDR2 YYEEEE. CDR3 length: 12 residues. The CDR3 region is CASSSKNQPQHF. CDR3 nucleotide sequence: TGTGCCAGCAGCTCAAAAAATCAGCCCCAGCATTTT. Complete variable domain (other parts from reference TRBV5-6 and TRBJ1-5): DAGVTQSPTHLIKTRGQQVTLRCSPKSGHDTVSWYQQALGQGPQFIFQYYEEEERQRGNFPDRFSGHQFPNYSSELNVNALLLGDSALYLCASSSKNQPQHFGDGTRLSIL.

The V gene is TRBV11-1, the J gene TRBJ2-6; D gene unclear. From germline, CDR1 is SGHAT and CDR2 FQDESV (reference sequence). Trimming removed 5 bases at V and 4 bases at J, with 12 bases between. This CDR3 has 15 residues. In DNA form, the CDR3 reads TGTGCCAGCAGCCTCAACCACCTCGGGGCCAACGTCCTGACTTTC. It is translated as CASSLNHLGANVLTF.

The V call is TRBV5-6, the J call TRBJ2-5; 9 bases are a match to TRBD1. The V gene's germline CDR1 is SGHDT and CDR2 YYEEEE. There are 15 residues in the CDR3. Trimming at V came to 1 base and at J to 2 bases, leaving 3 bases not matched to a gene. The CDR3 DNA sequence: TGTGCCAGCAGCTTGCTGGGACAGGGTCAAGAGACCCAGTACTTC. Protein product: CASSLLGQGQETQYF. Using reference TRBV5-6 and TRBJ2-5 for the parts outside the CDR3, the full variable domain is DAGVTQSPTHLIKTRGQQVTLRCSPKSGHDTVSWYQQALGQGPQFIFQYYEEEERQRGNFPDRFSGHQFPNYSSELNVNALLLGDSALYLCASSLLGQGQETQYFGPGTRLLVL.

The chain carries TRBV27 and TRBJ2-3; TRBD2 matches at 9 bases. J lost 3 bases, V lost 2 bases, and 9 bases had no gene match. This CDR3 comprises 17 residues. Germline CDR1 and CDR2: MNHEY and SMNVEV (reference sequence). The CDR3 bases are TGTGCCAGCAGTTTACTCTTTCCTAGCGGGGTGACAGATACGCAGTATTTT. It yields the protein CASSLLFPSGVTDTQYF.

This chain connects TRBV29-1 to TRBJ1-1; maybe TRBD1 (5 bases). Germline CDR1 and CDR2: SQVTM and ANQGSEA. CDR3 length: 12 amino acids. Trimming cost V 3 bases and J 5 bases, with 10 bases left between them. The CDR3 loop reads CSVDGTRTEAFF. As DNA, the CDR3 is TGCAGCGTTGACGGGACCAGGACTGAAGCTTTCTTT.

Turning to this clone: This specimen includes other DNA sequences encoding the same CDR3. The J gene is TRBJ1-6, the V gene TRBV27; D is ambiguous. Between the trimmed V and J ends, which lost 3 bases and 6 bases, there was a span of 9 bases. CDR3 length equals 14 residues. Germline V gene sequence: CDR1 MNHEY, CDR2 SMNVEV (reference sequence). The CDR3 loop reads CASSFRERNSPLHF. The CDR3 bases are TGTGCCAGCAGTTTCCGGGAGCGTAATTCACCCCTCCACTTT.

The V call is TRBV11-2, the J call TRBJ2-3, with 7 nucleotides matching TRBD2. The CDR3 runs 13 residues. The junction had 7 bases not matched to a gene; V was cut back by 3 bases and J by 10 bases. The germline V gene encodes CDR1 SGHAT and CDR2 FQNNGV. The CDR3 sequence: CASSFAAGDAQYF. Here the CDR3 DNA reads TGTGCCAGCAGCTTCGCCGCGGGGGATGCGCAGTATTTT.

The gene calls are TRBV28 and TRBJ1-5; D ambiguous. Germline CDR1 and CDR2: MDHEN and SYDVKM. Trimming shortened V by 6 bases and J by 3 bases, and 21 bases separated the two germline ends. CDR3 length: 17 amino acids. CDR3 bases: TGTGCCAGCAGCGACCCCCGCGGGCAGGACTACAATCAGCCCCAGCATTTT. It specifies CASSDPRGQDYNQPQHF.

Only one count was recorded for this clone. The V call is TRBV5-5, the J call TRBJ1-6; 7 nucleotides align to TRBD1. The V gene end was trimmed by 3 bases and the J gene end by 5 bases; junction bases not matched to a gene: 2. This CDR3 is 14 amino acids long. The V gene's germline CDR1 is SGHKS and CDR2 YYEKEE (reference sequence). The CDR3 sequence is CASSSQGDNSPLHF. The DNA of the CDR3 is TGTGCCAGCAGCTCCCAGGGGGATAATTCACCCCTCCACTTT.

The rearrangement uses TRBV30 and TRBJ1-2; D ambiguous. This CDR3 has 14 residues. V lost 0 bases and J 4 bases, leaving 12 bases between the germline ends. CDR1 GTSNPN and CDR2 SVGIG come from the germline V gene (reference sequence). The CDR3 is CAWSVLWGFYGYTF. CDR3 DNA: TGTGCCTGGAGTGTACTTTGGGGTTTCTATGGCTACACCTTC.

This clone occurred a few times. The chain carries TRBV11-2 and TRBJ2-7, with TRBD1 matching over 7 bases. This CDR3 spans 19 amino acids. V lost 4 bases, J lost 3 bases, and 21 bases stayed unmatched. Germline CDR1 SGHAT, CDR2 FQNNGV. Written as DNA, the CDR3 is TGTGCCAGCAGCTCCTACCCATTCCGGGACAGTTCTACGGACTACGAGCAGTACTTC. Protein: CASSSYPFRDSSTDYEQYF.

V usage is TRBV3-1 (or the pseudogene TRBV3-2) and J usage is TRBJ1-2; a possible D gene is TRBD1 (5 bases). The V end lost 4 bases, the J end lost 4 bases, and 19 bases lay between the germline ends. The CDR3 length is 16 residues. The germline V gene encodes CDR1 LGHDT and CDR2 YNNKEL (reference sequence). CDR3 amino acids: CASSLGPPGEGYGYTF. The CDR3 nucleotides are TGTGCCAGCAGCCTGGGACCCCCCGGTGAGGGCTATGGCTACACCTTC.

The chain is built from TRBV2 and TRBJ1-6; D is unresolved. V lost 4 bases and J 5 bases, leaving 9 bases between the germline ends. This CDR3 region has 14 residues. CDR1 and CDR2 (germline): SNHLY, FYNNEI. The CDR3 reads CASSGEPNNSPLHF. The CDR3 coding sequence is TGTGCCAGCAGTGGTGAACCGAATAATTCACCCCTCCACTTT.

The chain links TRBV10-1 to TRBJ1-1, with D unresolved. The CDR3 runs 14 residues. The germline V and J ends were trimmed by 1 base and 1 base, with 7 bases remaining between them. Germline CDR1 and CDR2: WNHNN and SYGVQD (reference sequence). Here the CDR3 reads CASSEYGSNTEAFF. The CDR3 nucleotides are TGCGCCAGCAGTGAGTATGGATCGAACACTGAAGCTTTCTTT.

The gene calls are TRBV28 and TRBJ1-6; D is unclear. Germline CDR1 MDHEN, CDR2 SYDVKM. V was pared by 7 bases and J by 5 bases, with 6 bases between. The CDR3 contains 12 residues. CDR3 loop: CASTANNSPLHF. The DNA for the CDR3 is TGTGCCAGCACTGCCAATAATTCACCCCTCCACTTT.

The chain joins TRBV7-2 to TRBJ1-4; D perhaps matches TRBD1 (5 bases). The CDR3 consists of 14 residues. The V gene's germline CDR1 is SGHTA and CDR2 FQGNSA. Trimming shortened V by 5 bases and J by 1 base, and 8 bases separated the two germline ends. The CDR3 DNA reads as TGTGCCAGCAGCCCTACAGGAACTAATGAAAAACTGTTTTTT. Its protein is CASSPTGTNEKLFF.

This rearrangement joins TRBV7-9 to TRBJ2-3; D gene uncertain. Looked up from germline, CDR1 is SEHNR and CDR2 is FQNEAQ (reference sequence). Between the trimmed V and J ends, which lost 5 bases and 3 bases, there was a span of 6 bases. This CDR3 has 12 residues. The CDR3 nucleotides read TGTGCCAGCAGCCCCGATACAGATACGCAGTATTTT. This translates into CASSPDTDTQYF.

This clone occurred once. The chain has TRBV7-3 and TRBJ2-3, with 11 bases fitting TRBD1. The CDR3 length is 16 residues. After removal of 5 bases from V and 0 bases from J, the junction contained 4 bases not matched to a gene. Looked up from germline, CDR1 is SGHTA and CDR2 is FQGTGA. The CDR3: CASSVGQGASTDTQYF. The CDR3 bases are TGTGCCAGCAGCGTAGGACAGGGGGCGAGCACAGATACGCAGTATTTT.

This chain's CDR3 is CASSESGPLQPQHF. In DNA form, the CDR3 reads TGTGCCAGCAGTGAATCGGGGCCACTGCAGCCCCAGCATTTT. The chain has TRBV2 and TRBJ1-5, with a tentative D call TRBD1 (5 bases). The V gene's germline CDR1 is SNHLY and CDR2 FYNNEI. This CDR3 contains 14 residues. Trimming shortened V by 2 bases and J by 7 bases, and 12 bases separated the two germline ends.

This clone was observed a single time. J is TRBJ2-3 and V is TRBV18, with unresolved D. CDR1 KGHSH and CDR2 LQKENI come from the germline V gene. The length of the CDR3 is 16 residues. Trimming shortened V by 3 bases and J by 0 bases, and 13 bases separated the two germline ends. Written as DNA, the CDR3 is TGTGCCAGCTCACCCCTACCGGGTTCTAGCACAGATACGCAGTATTTT. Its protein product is CASSPLPGSSTDTQYF. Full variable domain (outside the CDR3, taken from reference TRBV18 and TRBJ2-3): NAGVMQNPRHLVRRRGQEARLRCSPMKGHSHVYWYRQLPEEGLKFMVYLQKENIIDESGMPKERFSAEFPKEGPSILRIQQVVRGDSAAYFCASSPLPGSSTDTQYFGPGTRLTVL.

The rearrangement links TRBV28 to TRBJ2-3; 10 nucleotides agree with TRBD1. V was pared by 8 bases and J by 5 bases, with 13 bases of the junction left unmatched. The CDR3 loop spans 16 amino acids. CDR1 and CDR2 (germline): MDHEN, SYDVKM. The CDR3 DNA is TGTGCCAGCGGTAACCCGGCGGGACAGGGGAGAGATACGCAGTATTTT. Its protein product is CASGNPAGQGRDTQYF.

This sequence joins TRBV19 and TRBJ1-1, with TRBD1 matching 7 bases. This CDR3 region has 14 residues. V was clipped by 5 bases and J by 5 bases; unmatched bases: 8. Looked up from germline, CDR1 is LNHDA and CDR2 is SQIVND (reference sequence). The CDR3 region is CASSGEGAGTEAFF. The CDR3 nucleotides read TGTGCCAGTAGTGGGGAGGGGGCTGGTACTGAAGCTTTCTTT.

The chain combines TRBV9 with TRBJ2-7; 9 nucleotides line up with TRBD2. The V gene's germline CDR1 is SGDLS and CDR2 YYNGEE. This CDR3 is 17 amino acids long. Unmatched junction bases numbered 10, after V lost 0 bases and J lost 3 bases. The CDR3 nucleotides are TGTGCCAGCAGCGTAGGAGACAGGATAGCGGGAGACTACGAGCAGTACTTC. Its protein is CASSVGDRIAGDYEQYF.